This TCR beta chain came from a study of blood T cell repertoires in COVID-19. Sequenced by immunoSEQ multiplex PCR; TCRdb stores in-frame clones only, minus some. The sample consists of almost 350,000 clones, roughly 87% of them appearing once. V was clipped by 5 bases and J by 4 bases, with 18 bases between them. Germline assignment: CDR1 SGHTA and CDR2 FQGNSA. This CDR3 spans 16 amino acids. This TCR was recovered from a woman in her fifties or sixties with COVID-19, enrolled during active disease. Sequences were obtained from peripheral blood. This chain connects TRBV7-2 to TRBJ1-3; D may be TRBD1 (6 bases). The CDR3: CASSPSGGHSGNTIYF. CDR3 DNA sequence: TGTGCCAGCAGCCCGAGCGGGGGGCACTCCGGAAACACCATATATTTT.